This TCR beta chain was found in a study of regulatory T cells in long-lasting Graves disease. Through Arm-PCR of CDR3 regions and iRepertoire HTBI primers, TCR beta libraries were built. TCRdb redid the calling of the multiplex PCR reads with MiXCR, one entry per CDR3 protein. The sample comprises about 350,000 distinct CDR3 sequences, approximately 15% of which are singletons, and roughly 30% rests with the top ten. The sample's time point: newly diagnosed GD, antithyroid drugs for less than 3 months. Isolated PBMC RNA provided the starting material for the TCR library. The sample holds a few counts of this clonotype. The missing conserved phenylalanine or tryptophan at the end of this CDR3 makes a read error likely. The ends were cut back, 5 bases at V and 3 bases at J, with 13 bases in the middle. Germline V lookup: CDR1 SGHTA, CDR2 FQGNSA. The CDR3 runs 14 residues. The same data also contributed to another study, on T cells in Graves' hyperthyroidism and ophthalmopathy.

Sequencing was performed on peripheral blood mononuclear cells (PBMCs), taken at new diagnosis, from a patient treated with antithyroid drugs. The sequence came from a man aged 35-49 years with Graves disease. The genes are TRBV7-2 and TRBJ2-5; the D gene is possibly TRBD2 (7 bases). CDR3 nucleotide sequence: TGTGCCAGCAGCCGACGGGGGGCGAAAGAGACCCAGTACCTC. This translates into CASSRRGAKETQYL.